This TCR beta chain is from a study of OX40 agonist ivuxolimab in advanced cancers. Worth noting for this clone: Antigen: not known.

Patients were ruled out by autoimmune disease history or systemic immunosuppression. Peripheral blood came from all dose cohorts at three timepoints. Germline V gene lookup returns CDR1 LNHDA and CDR2 SQIVND (reference sequence). V lost 8 bases and J lost 6, with 7 bases in between. The CDR3 covers 11 residues. Study-wide results and limits: Among T cells, CD8+ cells averaged more expanded clones than CD4+ cells. Clonal expansion among partial responders at 0.1-3.0 mg/kg ranked near the lowest.

Clones were read by immunoSEQ multiplex PCR, and TCRdb kept only the in-frame ones, dropping some. This sample has tens of thousands of clones, with around four fifths found just once. The chain carries TRBV19 and TRBJ2-2; no clear D. The TCR was taken from an adult with an advanced solid tumor such as melanoma, head and neck, liver or kidney cancer. Source: CD4+ or CD8+ T cells sorted from blood, taken in a trial of the OX40 agonist ivuxolimab. The CDR3 spells CASQMAGELFF. The DNA of the CDR3 is TGTGCCAGTCAAATGGCCGGGGAGCTGTTTTTT.